The source of this T cell receptor beta chain is a study of beta chain features in type 1 diabetes. Every donor had blood drawn once into heparin, approximately 120 mL on average. Every isolated RNA sample was fully reverse transcribed, so sequencing captured expressed TCRB transcripts. Here immunoSEQ multiplex PCR was the method, and the copy in TCRdb shows in-frame clones only, minus some. The data contain about 270,000 clones, 13% to 15% of them singletons. Broader study findings: Among patients with Type 1 diabetes, TCRB CDR3s were moderately but significantly shorter in every one of the four CD4+ subsets.

This clone turned up a few times. The target antigen is unknown. CDR3 size: 13 residues. Germline values: CDR1 SEHNR, CDR2 FQNEAQ (reference sequence). Losses at the gene ends were 3 bases for V and 9 bases for J; bases not matched to a gene: 6. The source of this sequence is a man aged 25-45 years with type 1 diabetes. The J gene is TRBJ2-3, the V gene TRBV7-9, with TRBD2 identical over 7 bases. The sample comprised naive CD4+ T cells from blood. CDR3 residues: CASSLEGRGTQYF. The CDR3 nucleotides are TGTGCCAGCAGCTTGGAGGGGCGGGGGACGCAGTATTTT.